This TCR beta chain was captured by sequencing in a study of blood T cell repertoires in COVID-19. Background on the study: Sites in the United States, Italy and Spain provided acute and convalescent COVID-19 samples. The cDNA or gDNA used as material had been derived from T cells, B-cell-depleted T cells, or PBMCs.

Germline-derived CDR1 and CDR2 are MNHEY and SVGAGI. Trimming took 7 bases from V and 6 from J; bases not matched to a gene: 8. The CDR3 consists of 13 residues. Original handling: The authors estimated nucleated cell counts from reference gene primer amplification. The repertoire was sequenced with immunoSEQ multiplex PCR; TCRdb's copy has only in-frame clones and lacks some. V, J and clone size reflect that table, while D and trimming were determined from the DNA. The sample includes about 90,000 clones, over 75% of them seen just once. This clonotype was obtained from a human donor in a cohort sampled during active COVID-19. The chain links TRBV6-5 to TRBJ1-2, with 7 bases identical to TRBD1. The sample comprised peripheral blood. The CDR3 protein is CASTTGASDGYTF. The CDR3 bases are TGTGCCAGCACTACAGGGGCTTCCGATGGCTACACCTTC.